Listed here are 30 T cell receptor beta chains from one sample, sequenced in a study of T cell changes during pregnancy in multiple sclerosis. Profiling relied on immunoSEQ multiplex PCR, and the TCRdb table lists in-frame clones only, not all of them. Of 44,000 or so clones listed, 90% are singletons. The starting material was peripheral blood, obtained in the first trimester of pregnancy. These receptors were collected from a female donor in good health, enrolled as a control in a pregnancy study.

The chain carries TRBV6-5 and TRBJ2-7; D is perhaps TRBD2 (7 bases). V lost 4 bases to trimming and J lost 2 bases, with 15 bases between them. There are 15 residues in the CDR3. Germline V lookup: CDR1 MNHEY, CDR2 SVGAGI. The CDR3 spells CASSFFRGAAYEQYF. The DNA of the CDR3 is TGTGCCAGCAGTTTTTTTCGGGGGGCGGCCTACGAGCAGTACTTC.

The chain joins TRBV7-7 to TRBJ2-3, with 9 nucleotides matching TRBD1. CDR3 length: 14 amino acids. CDR1 is SSHAT, CDR2 FNYEAQ, per germline (reference sequence). V trimming: 5 bases; J trimming: 3 bases; junction bases outside the gene matches: 3. The CDR3 sequence: CASSEQGATDTQYF. CDR3 bases: TGTGCCAGCAGCGAACAGGGGGCAACAGATACGCAGTATTTT.

This rearrangement joins TRBV4-2 to TRBJ2-3; possible D gene TRBD1, 5 bases. This CDR3 has 16 residues. V lost 5 bases, J lost 2 bases, and 17 bases lay in between. CDR1 and CDR2 (germline): LGHNA, YNFKEQ. The CDR3 loop reads CASSSRRQTTTDTQYF. The DNA for the CDR3 is TGTGCCAGCAGCTCCCGGAGACAGACCACCACAGATACGCAGTATTTT.

The gene calls are TRBV28 and TRBJ1-3; weak D call: TRBD1 (5 bases). Per the germline V gene, CDR1 is MDHEN and CDR2 is SYDVKM. Trimming stripped 9 bases from V and 4 bases from J, with 19 bases between. This CDR3 has 15 residues. In DNA form, the CDR3 reads TGTGCCAGTTTAACAGACAGCCTACTGGGAAACACCATATATTTT. Encoded protein: CASLTDSLLGNTIYF.

This chain connects TRBV28 to TRBJ2-1; D is possibly TRBD2 (5 bases). The CDR3 covers 16 residues. V lost 3 bases and J 5 bases, leaving 17 bases between the germline ends. CDR1 is MDHEN, CDR2 SYDVKM, per germline. CDR3 region: CASSFGLASNNNEQFF. The CDR3 region has the DNA TGTGCCAGCAGTTTCGGCCTAGCTAGCAACAACAATGAGCAGTTCTTC.

The rearrangement uses TRBV7-9 and TRBJ2-7, with TRBD1 matching 7 bases. Germline lookup yields CDR1 SEHNR and CDR2 FQNEAQ (reference sequence). This CDR3 region has 15 residues. J lost 2 bases, V lost 4 bases, and 8 bases had no gene match. Here the CDR3 DNA reads TGTGCCAGCAGCTCAGGACAGGCAAGGGCCTACGAGCAGTACTTC. Its protein product is CASSSGQARAYEQYF.

This rearrangement joins TRBV7-2 to TRBJ1-1, with 8 positions matching TRBD1. Trimming removed 2 bases from V and 4 bases from J; junction bases left unmatched: 3. The CDR3 runs to 14 residues. Germline V gives CDR1 SGHTA, CDR2 FQGNSA. This CDR3 reads CASSLLDRGTEAFF. The CDR3 DNA sequence: TGTGCCAGCAGCTTACTAGACAGGGGCACTGAAGCTTTCTTT.

CDR3 in amino acids: CSARREPYGYTF. The CDR3 DNA sequence: TGCAGCGCCAGGAGGGAGCCCTATGGCTACACCTTC. The chain combines TRBV29-1 with TRBJ1-2; no clear D. The germline CDR1 and CDR2 sequences are SQVTM and ANQGSEA. The ends were cut back, 7 bases at V and 4 bases at J, with 13 bases in the middle. The CDR3 has 12 residues. The variable domain in full, with the rest retrieved from reference TRBV29-1 and TRBJ1-2, is SAVISQKPSRDICQRGTSLTIQCQVDSQVTMMFWYRQQPGQSLTLIATANQGSEATYESGFVIDKFPISRPNLTFSTLTVSNMSPEDSSIYLCSARREPYGYTFGSGTRLTVV.

The V and J genes are TRBV7-8 and TRBJ2-5; 11 bases map to TRBD2. The ends lost 3 bases at V and 5 bases at J; junction bases unmatched: 11. Per germline, CDR1 SGHVS and CDR2 FQNEAQ. CDR3 size: 17 residues. Written as DNA, the CDR3 is TGTGCCAGCAGCTTGACCCTGACTAGCGGGAACGGTGAGACCCAGTACTTC. Residues: CASSLTLTSGNGETQYF.

The CDR3: CASSLSQGARGYTF. The DNA for the CDR3 is TGTGCCAGCAGCTTAAGCCAGGGGGCGCGAGGCTACACCTTC. The chain employs TRBV7-9 and TRBJ1-2, with 8 bases fitting TRBD1. Germline loops: CDR1 SEHNR, CDR2 FQNEAQ (reference sequence). CDR3 length: 14 residues. Trimming took 2 bases from V and 8 from J; bases not matched to a gene: 7.

The genes are TRBV7-9 and TRBJ1-2, with D maybe TRBD1 (6 bases). There are 13 residues in the CDR3. Germline V gives CDR1 SEHNR, CDR2 FQNEAQ (reference sequence). V lost 3 bases and J 4 bases, leaving 9 bases between the germline ends. CDR3 DNA: TGTGCCAGCAGCTTCGGACAGTTCTATGGCTACACCTTC. Translation gives CASSFGQFYGYTF.

The genes are TRBV5-1 and TRBJ2-3; weak D call: TRBD2 (7 bases). The V end lost 0 bases, the J end lost 1 base, and 15 bases lay between the germline ends. Germline V gene lookup returns CDR1 SGHRS and CDR2 YFSETQ. This CDR3 is 17 amino acids long. This chain's CDR3 is CASSLGGGGRGTDTQYF. In nucleotides, the CDR3 is TGCGCCAGCAGCTTGGGAGGGGGGGGACGAGGCACAGATACGCAGTATTTT.

The chain has TRBV5-1 and TRBJ2-2; 10 bases are shared with TRBD2. V shed 3 bases, J shed 3 bases, and the junction held 5 bases outside the gene matches. The CDR3 is 16 residues long. Germline V CDR1 and CDR2: SGHRS, YFSETQ. The CDR3 loop is CASSSTGLADTGELFF. Written as DNA, the CDR3 is TGCGCCAGCAGCTCTACCGGACTAGCGGACACCGGGGAGCTGTTTTTT.

DNA for the CDR3: TGTGCCAGCAGGGAGATGGGGGCGTCCGGGGAGCTGTTTTTT. Translated: CASREMGASGELFF. V gene TRBV6-1 combines with J gene TRBJ2-2, with D possibly being TRBD1 (6 bases). The CDR3 consists of 14 residues. CDR1 and CDR2 from the germline V gene are MNHNS and SASEGT. Trimming took off 6 bases at V and 6 bases at J, with 14 bases between the two ends.

V is TRBV29-1 and J is TRBJ2-7; possible D gene TRBD2, 6 bases. Germline assignment: CDR1 SQVTM and CDR2 ANQGSEA. The CDR3 runs 13 residues. V lost 3 bases, J lost 0 bases, and 9 bases lay in between. The CDR3 DNA follows: TGCAGCGTTGACTGGGGGGACTCCTACGAGCAGTACTTC. Residues: CSVDWGDSYEQYF.

V is TRBV5-1 and J is TRBJ2-7, with 8 nucleotides matching TRBD1. Germline V gene sequence: CDR1 SGHRS, CDR2 YFSETQ. V lost 4 bases to trimming and J lost 5 bases; unmatched junction nucleotides: 8. This CDR3 contains 14 residues. The CDR3 nucleotides read TGCGCCAGCAGCCCGCGGACAGGGTATGACGAGCAGTACTTC. As protein: CASSPRTGYDEQYF.

The V gene is TRBV6-1, the J gene TRBJ1-2; 7 bases map to TRBD1. This CDR3 is built from 13 residues. Germline CDR1 MNHNS, CDR2 SASEGT. Unmatched junction bases numbered 3, after V lost 4 bases and J lost 4 bases. Here the CDR3 reads CASSVDRVYGYTF. The CDR3 region has the DNA TGTGCCAGCAGTGTAGACAGGGTCTATGGCTACACCTTC.

The chain uses TRBV15 and TRBJ2-5; 13 bases fit TRBD2. V shed 5 bases, J shed 1 base, and the junction held 4 bases outside the gene matches. The CDR3 has 16 residues. In germline, CDR1 is LNHNV, CDR2 YYDKDF (reference sequence). The CDR3 loop reads CATSGGLAGIQETQYF. The CDR3 DNA follows: TGTGCCACCAGCGGGGGACTAGCGGGGATCCAAGAGACCCAGTACTTC.

This chain joins TRBV7-2 and TRBJ2-7, with 10 positions matching TRBD2. Germline V gene sequence: CDR1 SGHTA, CDR2 FQGNSA. The CDR3 has 15 residues. With 5 bases clipped from V and 2 bases from J, the junction kept 6 bases outside the gene matches. The CDR3, as DNA: TGTGCCAGCAGCAAAGAAGCGGGGGGGGCCTACGAGCAGTACTTC. This sequence encodes CASSKEAGGAYEQYF.

This clone was seen just once. The chain combines TRBV5-6 with TRBJ2-5; 11 bases are a match to TRBD2. The CDR3 extends over 16 amino acids. J lost 2 bases, V lost 1 base, and 4 bases had no gene match. Germline V gene lookup returns CDR1 SGHDT and CDR2 YYEEEE. The CDR3 sequence: CASSLLPSGGQETQYF. CDR3 nucleotide sequence: TGTGCCAGCAGCTTGCTCCCTAGCGGGGGGCAAGAGACCCAGTACTTC.

V usage is TRBV19 and J usage is TRBJ2-1; weak D call: TRBD2 (6 bases). Trimming shortened V by 4 bases and J by 3 bases, and 13 bases separated the two germline ends. This CDR3 has 15 residues. The germline V gene has CDR1 LNHDA and CDR2 SQIVND (reference sequence). CDR3 sequence: CASSNGRNYYNEQFF. CDR3 coding DNA: TGTGCCAGTAGTAACGGGAGAAATTACTACAATGAGCAGTTCTTC.

The chain combines TRBV7-9 with TRBJ2-3; 8 positions match TRBD1. The CDR3 is 15 amino acids. The germline CDR1 and CDR2 sequences are SEHNR and FQNEAQ (reference sequence). Unmatched junction bases numbered 6, after V lost 5 bases and J lost 2 bases. Here the CDR3 reads CASSGGQVDTDTQYF. CDR3 DNA sequence: TGTGCCAGCAGCGGGGGACAGGTAGACACAGATACGCAGTATTTT. Looking up the rest from reference TRBV7-9 and TRBJ2-3 gives the full variable domain: DTGVSQNPRHKITKRGQNVTFRCDPISEHNRLYWYRQTLGQGPEFLTYFQNEAQLEKSRLLSDRFSAERPKGSFSTLEIQRTEQGDSAMYLCASSGGQVDTDTQYFGPGTRLTVL.

The chain combines TRBV27 with TRBJ1-1, with TRBD1 identical over 10 bases. The V gene end was trimmed by 3 bases and the J gene end by 4 bases; junction bases not matched to a gene: 5. The CDR3 contains 15 residues. Per germline, CDR1 MNHEY and CDR2 SMNVEV (reference sequence). The CDR3 protein is CASSFVGTGVTEAFF. CDR3 in DNA: TGTGCCAGCAGTTTCGTCGGGACAGGGGTCACTGAAGCTTTCTTT.

This chain links TRBV15 with TRBJ1-1; weak D call: TRBD1 (5 bases). This CDR3 has 17 amino acids. V lost 1 base, J lost 7 bases, and 22 bases lay in between. Germline loops: CDR1 LNHNV, CDR2 YYDKDF (reference sequence). The CDR3 sequence is CATSRVLGGGAHGEAFF. CDR3 in DNA: TGTGCCACCAGCAGAGTATTGGGCGGCGGGGCCCACGGTGAAGCTTTCTTT.

The chain joins TRBV7-2 to TRBJ1-5; 7 bases map to TRBD1. Germline V gene sequence: CDR1 SGHTA, CDR2 FQGNSA. V was clipped by 5 bases and J by 3 bases; unmatched bases: 4. This CDR3 is built from 14 residues. CDR3 protein: CASSLGQHNQPQHF. CDR3 in DNA: TGTGCCAGCAGCCTGGGACAGCACAATCAGCCCCAGCATTTT.

In this sample, this clone turned up once. The chain joins TRBV6-1 to TRBJ2-7, with D unresolved. V was clipped by 5 bases and J by 3 bases, with 8 bases between them. Looked up from germline, CDR1 is MNHNS and CDR2 is SASEGT. This CDR3 is built from 12 residues. CDR3 sequence (DNA): TGTGCCAGCAGTCTCCCCTACTACGAGCAGTACTTC. As protein: CASSLPYYEQYF.

This chain uses TRBV7-9 with TRBJ2-5, with 9 bases that match TRBD1. Germline-derived CDR1 and CDR2 are SEHNR and FQNEAQ (reference sequence). V trimming: 5 bases; J trimming: 0 bases; junction bases outside the gene matches: 10. This CDR3 is 17 amino acids long. The chain's CDR3 is CASSGGPGTGYQETQYF. As DNA, the CDR3 is TGTGCCAGCAGCGGAGGCCCCGGGACAGGGTACCAAGAGACCCAGTACTTC.

The rearrangement joins TRBV9 to TRBJ2-3; 7 bases map to TRBD2. Germline V gene sequence: CDR1 SGDLS, CDR2 YYNGEE. The V and J ends lost 4 bases and 1 base, in that order; junction bases with no gene match: 6. The CDR3 sequence is 15 residues long. CDR3 in DNA: TGTGCCAGCAGCCCTAGCGGTCTACGCACAGATACGCAGTATTTT. Protein product: CASSPSGLRTDTQYF.

This clone was observed a single time. This rearrangement joins TRBV5-6 to TRBJ1-4; D gene ambiguous. CDR1 is SGHDT, CDR2 YYEEEE, per germline. The V and J ends lost 4 bases and 8 bases respectively, with 12 bases between them. The CDR3 has 13 residues. The CDR3: CASSGDREEKLFF. DNA for the CDR3: TGTGCCAGCAGCGGTGACCGGGAAGAAAAACTGTTTTTT.

The V gene is TRBV7-6, the J gene TRBJ2-1, with a tentative D call TRBD2 (6 bases). CDR3 length equals 14 residues. CDR1 SGHVS and CDR2 FNYEAQ come from the germline V gene. V lost 3 bases and J 9 bases, leaving 15 bases between the germline ends. The CDR3 sequence: CASSFRGRGGEQFF. The CDR3 nucleotides read TGTGCCAGCAGCTTTCGGGGGAGAGGAGGTGAGCAGTTCTTC.